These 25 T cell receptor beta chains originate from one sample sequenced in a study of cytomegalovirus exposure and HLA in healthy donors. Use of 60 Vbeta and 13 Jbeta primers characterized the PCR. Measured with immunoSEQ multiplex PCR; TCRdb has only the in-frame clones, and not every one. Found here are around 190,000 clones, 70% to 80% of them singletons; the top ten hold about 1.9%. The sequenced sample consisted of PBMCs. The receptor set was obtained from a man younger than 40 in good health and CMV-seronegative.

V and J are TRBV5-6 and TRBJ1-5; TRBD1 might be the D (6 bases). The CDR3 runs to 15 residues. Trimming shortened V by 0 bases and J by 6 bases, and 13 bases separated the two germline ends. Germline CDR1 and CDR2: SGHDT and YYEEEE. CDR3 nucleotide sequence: TGTGCCAGCAGCTTGGGCAGGGGCGGGGGTCAGCCCCAGCATTTT. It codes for CASSLGRGGGQPQHF.

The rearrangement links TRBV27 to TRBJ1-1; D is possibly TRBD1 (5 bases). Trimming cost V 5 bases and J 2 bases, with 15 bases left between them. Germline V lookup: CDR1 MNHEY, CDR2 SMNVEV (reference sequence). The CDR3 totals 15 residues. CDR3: CASSQDRILNTEAFF. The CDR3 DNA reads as TGTGCCAGCAGTCAAGACAGAATTTTAAACACTGAAGCTTTCTTT.

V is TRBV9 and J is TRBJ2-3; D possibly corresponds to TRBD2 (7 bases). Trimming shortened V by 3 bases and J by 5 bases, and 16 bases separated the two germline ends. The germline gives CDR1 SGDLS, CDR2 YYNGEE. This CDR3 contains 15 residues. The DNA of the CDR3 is TGTGCCAGCAGCGGCGGGGGCACCCCGGGAGATACGCAGTATTTT. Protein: CASSGGGTPGDTQYF.

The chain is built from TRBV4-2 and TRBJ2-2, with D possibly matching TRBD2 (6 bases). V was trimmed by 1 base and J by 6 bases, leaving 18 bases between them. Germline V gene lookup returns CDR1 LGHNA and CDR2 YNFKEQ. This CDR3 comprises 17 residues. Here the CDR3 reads CASSQGPVGGPPGELFF. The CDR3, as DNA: TGTGCCAGCAGCCAAGGCCCAGTAGGAGGGCCTCCCGGGGAGCTGTTTTTT.

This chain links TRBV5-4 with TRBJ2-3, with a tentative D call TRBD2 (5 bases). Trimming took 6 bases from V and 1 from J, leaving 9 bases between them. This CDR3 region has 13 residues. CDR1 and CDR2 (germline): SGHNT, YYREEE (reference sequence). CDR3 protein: CASTFGGTDTQYF. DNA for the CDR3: TGTGCCAGCACCTTCGGGGGCACAGATACGCAGTATTTT.

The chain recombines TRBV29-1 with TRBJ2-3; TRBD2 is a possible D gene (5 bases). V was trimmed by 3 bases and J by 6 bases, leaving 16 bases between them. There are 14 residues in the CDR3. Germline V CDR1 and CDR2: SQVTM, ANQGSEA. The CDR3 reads CSVDPSGGGDTQYF. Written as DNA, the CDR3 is TGCAGCGTTGACCCAAGTGGCGGCGGGGATACGCAGTATTTT.

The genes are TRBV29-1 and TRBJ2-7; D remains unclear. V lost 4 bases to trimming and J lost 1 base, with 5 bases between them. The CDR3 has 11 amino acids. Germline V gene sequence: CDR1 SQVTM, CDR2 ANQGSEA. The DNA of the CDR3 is TGCAGCGTTGTGTTATCCTACGAGCAGTACTTC. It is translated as CSVVLSYEQYF.

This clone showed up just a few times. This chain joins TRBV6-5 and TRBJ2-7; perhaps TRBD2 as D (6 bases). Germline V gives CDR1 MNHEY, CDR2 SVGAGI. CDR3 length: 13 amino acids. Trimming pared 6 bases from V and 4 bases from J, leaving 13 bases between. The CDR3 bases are TGTGCCAGCAGATTGACCGGGAGATACGAGCAGTACTTC. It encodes CASRLTGRYEQYF.

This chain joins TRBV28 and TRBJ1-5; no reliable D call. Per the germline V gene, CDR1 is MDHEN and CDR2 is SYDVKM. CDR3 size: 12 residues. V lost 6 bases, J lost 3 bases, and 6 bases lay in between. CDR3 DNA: TGTGCCAGCAGGGAGTACAATCAGCCCCAGCATTTT. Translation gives CASREYNQPQHF. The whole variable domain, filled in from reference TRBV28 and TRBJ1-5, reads DVKVTQSSRYLVKRTGEKVFLECVQDMDHENMFWYRQDPGLGLRLIYFSYDVKMKEKGDIPEGYSVSREKKERFSLILESASTNQTSMYLCASREYNQPQHFGDGTRLSIL.

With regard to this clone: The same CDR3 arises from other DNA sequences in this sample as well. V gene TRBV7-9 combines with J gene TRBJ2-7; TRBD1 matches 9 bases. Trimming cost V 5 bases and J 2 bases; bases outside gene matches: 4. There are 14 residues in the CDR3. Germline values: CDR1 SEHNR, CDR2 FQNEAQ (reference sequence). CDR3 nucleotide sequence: TGTGCCAGCAGCCCGCGACAGGGGGCCTACGAGCAGTACTTC. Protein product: CASSPRQGAYEQYF.

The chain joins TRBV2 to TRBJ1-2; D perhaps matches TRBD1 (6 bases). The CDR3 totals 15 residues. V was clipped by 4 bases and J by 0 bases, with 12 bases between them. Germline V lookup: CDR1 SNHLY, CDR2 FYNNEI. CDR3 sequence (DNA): TGTGCCAGCAGTGTCCGAGACAGGTCTAACTATGGCTACACCTTC. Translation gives CASSVRDRSNYGYTF.

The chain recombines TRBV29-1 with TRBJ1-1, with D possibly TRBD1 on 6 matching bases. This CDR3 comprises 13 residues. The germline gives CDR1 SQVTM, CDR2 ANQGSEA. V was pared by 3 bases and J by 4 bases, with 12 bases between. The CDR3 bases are TGCAGCGTTGATGGGGGCGGGGGCACTGAAGCTTTCTTT. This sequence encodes CSVDGGGGTEAFF.

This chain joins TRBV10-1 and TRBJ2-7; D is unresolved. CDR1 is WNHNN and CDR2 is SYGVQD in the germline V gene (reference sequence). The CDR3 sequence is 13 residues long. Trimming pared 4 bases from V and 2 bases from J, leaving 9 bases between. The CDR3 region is CASSASPTYEQYF. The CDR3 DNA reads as TGCGCCAGCAGTGCTAGTCCTACCTACGAGCAGTACTTC.

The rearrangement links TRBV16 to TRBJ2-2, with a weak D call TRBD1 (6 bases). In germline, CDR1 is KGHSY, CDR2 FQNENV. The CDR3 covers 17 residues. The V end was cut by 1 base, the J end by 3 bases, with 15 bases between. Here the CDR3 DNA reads TGTGCCAGCAGCCAATTAATCGGACAGAGTTACACCGGGGAGCTGTTTTTT. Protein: CASSQLIGQSYTGELFF.

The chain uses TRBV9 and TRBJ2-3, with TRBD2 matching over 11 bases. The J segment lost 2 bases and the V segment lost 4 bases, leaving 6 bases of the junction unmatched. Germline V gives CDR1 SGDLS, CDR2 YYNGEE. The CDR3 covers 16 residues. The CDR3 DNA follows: TGTGCCAGCAGCTGGGGGACTAGCGGATACACAGATACGCAGTATTTT. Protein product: CASSWGTSGYTDTQYF.

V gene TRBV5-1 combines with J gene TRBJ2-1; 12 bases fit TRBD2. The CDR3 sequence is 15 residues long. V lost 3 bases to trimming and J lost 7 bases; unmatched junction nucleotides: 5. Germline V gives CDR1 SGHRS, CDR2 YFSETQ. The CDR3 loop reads CASSSRLAGENEQFF. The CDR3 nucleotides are TGCGCCAGCAGCTCCCGACTAGCGGGAGAGAATGAGCAGTTCTTC.

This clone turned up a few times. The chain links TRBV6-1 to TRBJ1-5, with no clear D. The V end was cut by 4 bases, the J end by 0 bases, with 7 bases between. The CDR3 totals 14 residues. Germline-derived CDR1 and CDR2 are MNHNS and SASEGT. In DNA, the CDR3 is TGTGCCAGCAGTGGTCATAGTAGCAATCAGCCCCAGCATTTT. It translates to CASSGHSSNQPQHF.

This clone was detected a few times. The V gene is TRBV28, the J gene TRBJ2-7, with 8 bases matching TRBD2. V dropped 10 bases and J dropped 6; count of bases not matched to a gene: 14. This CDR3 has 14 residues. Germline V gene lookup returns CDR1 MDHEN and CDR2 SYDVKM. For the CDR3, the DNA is TGTGCCACCCACCTCGGAGCGGGAGCCGGCGAGCAGTACTTC. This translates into CATHLGAGAGEQYF.

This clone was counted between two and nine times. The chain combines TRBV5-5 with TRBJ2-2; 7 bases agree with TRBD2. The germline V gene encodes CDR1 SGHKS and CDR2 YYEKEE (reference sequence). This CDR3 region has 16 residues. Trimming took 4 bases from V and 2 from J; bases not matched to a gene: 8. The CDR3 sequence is CASSKTPGLNTGELFF. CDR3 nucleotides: TGTGCCAGCAGCAAAACTCCGGGACTAAACACCGGGGAGCTGTTTTTT.

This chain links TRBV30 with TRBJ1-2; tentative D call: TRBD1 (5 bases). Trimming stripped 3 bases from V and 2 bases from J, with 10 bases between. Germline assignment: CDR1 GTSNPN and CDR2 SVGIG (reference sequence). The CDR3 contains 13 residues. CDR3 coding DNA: TGTGCCTGGAGGGGTGGGGCAAACTATGGCTACACCTTC. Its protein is CAWRGGANYGYTF. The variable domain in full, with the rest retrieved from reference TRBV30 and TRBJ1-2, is SQTIHQWPATLVQPVGSPLSLECTVEGTSNPNLYWYRQAAGRGLQLLFYSVGIGQISSEVPQNLSASRPQDRQFILSSKKLLLSDSGFYLCAWRGGANYGYTFGSGTRLTVV.

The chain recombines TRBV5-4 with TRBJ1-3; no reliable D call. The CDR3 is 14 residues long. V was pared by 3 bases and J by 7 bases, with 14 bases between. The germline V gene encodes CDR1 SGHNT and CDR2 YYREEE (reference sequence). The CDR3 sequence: CASSYGPGSNTIYF. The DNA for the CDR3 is TGTGCCAGCAGCTATGGACCGGGAAGCAACACCATATATTTT.

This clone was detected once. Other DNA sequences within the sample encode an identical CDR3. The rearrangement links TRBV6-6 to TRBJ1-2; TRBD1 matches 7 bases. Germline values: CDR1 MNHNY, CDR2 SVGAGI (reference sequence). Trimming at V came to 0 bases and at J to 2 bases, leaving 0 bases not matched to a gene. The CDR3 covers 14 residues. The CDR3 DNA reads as TGTGCCAGCAGTTACTCGACAGGGAACTATGGCTACACCTTC. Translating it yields CASSYSTGNYGYTF.

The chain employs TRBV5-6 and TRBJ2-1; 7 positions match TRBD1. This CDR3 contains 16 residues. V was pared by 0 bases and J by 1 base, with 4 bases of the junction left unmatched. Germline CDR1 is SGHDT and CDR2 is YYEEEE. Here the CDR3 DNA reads TGTGCCAGCAGCTTGGGACAGGGTATGTCCTACAATGAGCAGTTCTTC. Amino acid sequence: CASSLGQGMSYNEQFF.

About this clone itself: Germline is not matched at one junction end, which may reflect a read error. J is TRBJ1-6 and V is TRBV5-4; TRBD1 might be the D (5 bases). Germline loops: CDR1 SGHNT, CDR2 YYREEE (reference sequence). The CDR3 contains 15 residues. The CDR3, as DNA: TGTGCCGGCAGCTTGGCTGGGGGGTATAATTCACCCCTCCACTTT. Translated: CAGSLAGGYNSPLHF. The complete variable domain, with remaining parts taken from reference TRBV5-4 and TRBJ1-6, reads ETGVTQSPTHLIKTRGQQVTLRCSSQSGHNTVSWYQQALGQGPQFIFQYYREEENGRGNFPPRFSGLQFPNYSSELNVNALELDDSALYLCAGSLAGGYNSPLHFGNGTRLTVT.

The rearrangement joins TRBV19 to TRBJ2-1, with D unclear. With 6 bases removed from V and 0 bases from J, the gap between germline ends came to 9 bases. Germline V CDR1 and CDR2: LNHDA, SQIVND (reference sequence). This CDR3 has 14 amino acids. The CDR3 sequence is CASRESGSYNEQFF. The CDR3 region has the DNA TGTGCCAGTAGGGAGTCCGGCTCCTACAATGAGCAGTTCTTC.